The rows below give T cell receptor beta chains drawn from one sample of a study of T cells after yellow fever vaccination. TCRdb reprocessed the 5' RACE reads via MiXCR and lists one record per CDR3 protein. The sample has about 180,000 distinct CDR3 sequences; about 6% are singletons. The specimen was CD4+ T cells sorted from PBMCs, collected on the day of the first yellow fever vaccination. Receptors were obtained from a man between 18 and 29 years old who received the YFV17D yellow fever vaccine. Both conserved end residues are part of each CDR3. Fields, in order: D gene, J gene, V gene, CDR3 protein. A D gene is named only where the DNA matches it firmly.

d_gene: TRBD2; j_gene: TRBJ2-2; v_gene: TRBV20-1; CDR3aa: CSAPTSGALINTGELFF
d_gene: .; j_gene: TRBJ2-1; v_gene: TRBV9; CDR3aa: CASSVEDGWSPREQFF
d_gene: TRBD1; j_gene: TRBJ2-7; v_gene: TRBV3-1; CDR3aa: CASSQAGGGYEQYF
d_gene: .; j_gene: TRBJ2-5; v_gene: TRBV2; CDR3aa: CASNLARSYQETQYF
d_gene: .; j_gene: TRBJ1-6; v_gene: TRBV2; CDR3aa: CASLDSYNSPLHF
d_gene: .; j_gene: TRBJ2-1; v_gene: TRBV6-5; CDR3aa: CASSSKYRDNEQFF
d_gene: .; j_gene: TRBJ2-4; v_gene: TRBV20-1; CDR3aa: CSAREGGQNIQYF
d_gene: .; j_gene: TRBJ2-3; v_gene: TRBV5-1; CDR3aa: CASSRISSTDTQYF
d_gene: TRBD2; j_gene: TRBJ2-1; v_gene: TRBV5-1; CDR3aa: CASSGGLAVPNEQFF
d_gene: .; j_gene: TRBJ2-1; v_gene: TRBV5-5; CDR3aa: CASSLTDYVVDEQFF
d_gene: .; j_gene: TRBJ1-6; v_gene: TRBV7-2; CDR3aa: CASSPVGATNNNSPLHF
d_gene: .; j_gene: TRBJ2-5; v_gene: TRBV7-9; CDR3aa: CASSPGRNQETQYF
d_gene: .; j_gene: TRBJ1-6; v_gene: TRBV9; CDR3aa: CASSDSRGEFYSPLHF
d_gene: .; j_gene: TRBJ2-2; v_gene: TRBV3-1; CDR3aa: CASSLQVGELFF
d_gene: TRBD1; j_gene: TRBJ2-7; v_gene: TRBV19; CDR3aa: CASSNRDRPYEQYF
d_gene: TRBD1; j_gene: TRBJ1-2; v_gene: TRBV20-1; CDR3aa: CSARDSRQGGTSYTF
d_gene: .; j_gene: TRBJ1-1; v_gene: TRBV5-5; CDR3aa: CASSIRTANTEAFF
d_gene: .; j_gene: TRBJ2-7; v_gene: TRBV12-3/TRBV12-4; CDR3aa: CASSLHGTYEQYF
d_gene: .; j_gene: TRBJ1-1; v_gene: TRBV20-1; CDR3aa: CSATLGGAGNTEAFF
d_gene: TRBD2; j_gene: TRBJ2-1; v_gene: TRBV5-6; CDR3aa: CASSLRRSSGLYNEQFF
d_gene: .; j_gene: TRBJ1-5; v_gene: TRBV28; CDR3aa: CASRGGNNQPQHF
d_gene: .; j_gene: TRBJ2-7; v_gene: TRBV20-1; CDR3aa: CSANRDRSNYEQYF
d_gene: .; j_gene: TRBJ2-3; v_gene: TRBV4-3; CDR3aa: CASSQVTGEPTDTQYF
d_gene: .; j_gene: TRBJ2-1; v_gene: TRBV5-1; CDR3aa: CASSLVREQFF
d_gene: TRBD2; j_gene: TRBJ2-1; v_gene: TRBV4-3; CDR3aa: CASSQDPTSGAGDEQFF
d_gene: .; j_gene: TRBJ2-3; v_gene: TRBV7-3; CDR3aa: CASSPGVSKGDTQYF
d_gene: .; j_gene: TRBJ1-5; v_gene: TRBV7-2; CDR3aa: CASSRVHNQPQHF
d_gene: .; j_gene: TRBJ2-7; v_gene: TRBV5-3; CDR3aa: CAMSSGRLCEQYF
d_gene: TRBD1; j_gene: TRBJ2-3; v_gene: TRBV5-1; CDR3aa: CASSLVGTATDTQYF
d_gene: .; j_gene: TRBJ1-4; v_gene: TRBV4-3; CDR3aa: CASSQGQGQEKLFF
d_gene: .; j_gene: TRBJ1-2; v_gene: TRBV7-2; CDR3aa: CASSLGREGGYTF
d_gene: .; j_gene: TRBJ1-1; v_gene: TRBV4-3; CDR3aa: CASSQDSWNTEAFF
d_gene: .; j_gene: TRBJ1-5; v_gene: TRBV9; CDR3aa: CASSVGDGLGPQHF
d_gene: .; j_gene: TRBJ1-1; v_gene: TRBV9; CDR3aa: CASSVALGTEAFF
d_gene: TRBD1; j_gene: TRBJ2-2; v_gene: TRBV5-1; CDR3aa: CASSLQGAVGELFF
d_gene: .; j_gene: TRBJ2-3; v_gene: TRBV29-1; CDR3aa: CSVASGASTDTQYF
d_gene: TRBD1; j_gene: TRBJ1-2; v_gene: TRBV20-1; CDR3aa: CSPKQGADYGYTF
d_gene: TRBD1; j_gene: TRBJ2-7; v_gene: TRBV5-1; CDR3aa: CASSFRDRRSEQYF
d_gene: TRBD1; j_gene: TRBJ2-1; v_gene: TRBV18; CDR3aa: CASSRPGQGTLNEQFF
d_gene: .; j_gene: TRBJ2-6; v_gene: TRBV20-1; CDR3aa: CSARGTSSGANVLTF
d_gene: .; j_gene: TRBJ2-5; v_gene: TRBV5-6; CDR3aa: CASSLRGVREETQYF
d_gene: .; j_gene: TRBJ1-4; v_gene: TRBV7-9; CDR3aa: CASRRGLRKLFF
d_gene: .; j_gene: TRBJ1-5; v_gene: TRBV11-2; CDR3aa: CASSLQTGNQPQHF
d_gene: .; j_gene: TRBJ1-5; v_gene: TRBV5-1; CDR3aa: CASSLAPQNQPQHF
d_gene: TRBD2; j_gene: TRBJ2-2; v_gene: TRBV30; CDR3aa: CAWKLAGRLVAGELFF
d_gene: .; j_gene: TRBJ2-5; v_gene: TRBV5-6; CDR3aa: CASSLRTTQETQYF
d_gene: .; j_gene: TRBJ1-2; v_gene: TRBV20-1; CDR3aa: CSAEQQNYGYTF
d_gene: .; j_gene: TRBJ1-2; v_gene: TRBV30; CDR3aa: CAWAQGGGYTF
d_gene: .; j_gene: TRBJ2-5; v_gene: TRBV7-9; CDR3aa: CASSRGIGETQYF
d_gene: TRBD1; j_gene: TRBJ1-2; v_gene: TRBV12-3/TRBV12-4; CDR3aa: CASSAGTGKGYTF
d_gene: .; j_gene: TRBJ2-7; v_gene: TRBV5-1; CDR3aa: CASSLATAPGSYEQYF
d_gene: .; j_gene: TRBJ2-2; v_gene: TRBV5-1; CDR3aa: CASSLASLFTGELFF
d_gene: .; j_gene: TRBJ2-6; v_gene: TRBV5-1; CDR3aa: CASSLDGGAGANVLTF
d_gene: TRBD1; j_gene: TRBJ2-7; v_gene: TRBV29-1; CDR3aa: CSVEDGDSADF
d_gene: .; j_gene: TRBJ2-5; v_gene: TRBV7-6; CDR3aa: CASSLGGSSQYF